This record covers a single TCR beta chain. Its antigen is currently unknown. The sample is drawn from a study of T cell responses to AZD1222 COVID-19 vaccine. Study-wide results and caveats: The donor group comprised mostly white British people and more females; the analysis possibly underestimated clonal diversity.

Clones were sequenced by immunoSEQ multiplex PCR, and TCRdb holds only the in-frame ones, with some missing. This sample has under 200,000 clones, with around 94% found just once. J gave up 7 bases and V 6 bases, and 8 bases lay outside the gene matches. CDR1 MNHEY and CDR2 SVGAGI come from the germline V gene. The CDR3 covers 15 residues. The chain recombines TRBV6-5 with TRBJ1-6; 8 bases are shared with TRBD1. The receptor comes from an adult in good health. Sequencing used peripheral blood, obtained on day 0 of AZD1222 vaccination. CDR3 sequence reads: CASRGSGTGNSPLHF. The CDR3 coding sequence is TGTGCCAGCAGGGGATCCGGGACAGGCAATTCACCCCTCCACTTT.